A single sample gave rise to the 12 T cell receptor beta chains below, sequenced in a study of a mutant IDH1 vaccine in newly diagnosed glioma (dated by TCRdb to the early 2020s). Taken with the paper, the label for time point translates to: week 47, end of study. Each vaccine dose, consisting of 300 ug of a 20-mer mutant IDH1 peptide in Montanide, was administered subcutaneously with topical imiquimod. These receptors are not linked to any known antigen. Libraries came from the immunoSEQ multiplex PCR assay. TCRdb carries this immuneACCESS record with in-frame sequences only. Its versions omit some clonotypes, under half of them owing to an unresolved V gene in the studies checked, with the rest unexplained. In all, the sample holds fewer than 60,000 clones, and roughly two thirds of those were seen once. Jointly, the top ten make up around 4.8% of the sample. Material: peripheral blood mononuclear cells (PBMCs), obtained from a glioma patient whose treatment included an IDH1 peptide vaccine. The receptors originated from a man between 40 and 49 years old with glioma. Some clones in this sample may be carry-over from other donors' samples.

In its sample, this clone was seen a few times. DNA for the CDR3: TGCAGCGTTGAGGACAGCTACACAGATACGCAGTATTTT. It specifies CSVEDSYTDTQYF. The chain couples TRBV29-1 to TRBJ2-3; D perhaps matches TRBD1 (6 bases). The germline V gene has CDR1 SQVTM and CDR2 ANQGSEA. Deletions cut 3 bases from V and 2 bases from J, with 9 bases between. This CDR3 is built from 13 residues.

The chain couples TRBV2 to TRBJ1-1; no reliable D call. The germline CDR1 and CDR2 sequences are SNHLY and FYNNEI. The CDR3 length is 13 residues. The V end was cut by 3 bases, the J end by 5 bases, with 10 bases between. The DNA of the CDR3 is TGTGCCAGCAGTGAGCGAGGTAGTACTGAAGCTTTCTTT. This sequence encodes CASSERGSTEAFF.

The J gene is TRBJ2-3, the V gene TRBV4-2; tentatively, D is TRBD2 (6 bases). V gave up 0 bases and J gave up 0 bases, with 13 bases separating them. Germline CDR1 and CDR2: LGHNA and YNFKEQ. This CDR3 contains 17 residues. CDR3 region: CASSQDGRGPSTDTQYF. DNA of the CDR3: TGTGCCAGCAGCCAAGATGGGCGGGGTCCTAGCACAGATACGCAGTATTTT.

V usage is TRBV7-9 and J usage is TRBJ1-1; perhaps TRBD1 as D (5 bases). Per the germline V gene, CDR1 is SEHNR and CDR2 is FQNEAQ (reference sequence). CDR3 size: 16 residues. Trimming shortened V by 4 bases and J by 4 bases, and 19 bases separated the two germline ends. CDR3 region: CASSSGGGGVRTEAFF. The CDR3 bases are TGTGCCAGCAGCTCCGGTGGCGGGGGGGTGCGCACTGAAGCTTTCTTT.

As concerns this clone: The junction departs from the called germline gene at one end, perhaps through a read error. This chain connects TRBV5-6 to TRBJ1-5; TRBD1 matches at 9 bases. CDR1 is SGHDT, CDR2 YYEEEE, per germline. The CDR3 sequence is 15 residues long. The DNA for the CDR3 is TGTGCCGGCAGCCGTACAGGGGGCGACAATCAGCCCCAGCATTTT. This translates into CAGSRTGGDNQPQHF.

The rearrangement links TRBV6-5 to TRBJ1-2; possible D gene TRBD1, 5 bases. Germline assignment: CDR1 MNHEY and CDR2 SVGAGI. Trimming stripped 0 bases from V and 6 bases from J, with 14 bases between. CDR3 length: 15 residues. Written as DNA, the CDR3 is TGTGCCAGCAGTTACTCGAAGTCGGCAGGGAATGGCTACACCTTC. Amino acids: CASSYSKSAGNGYTF.

The chain couples TRBV5-1 to TRBJ2-1; weak D call: TRBD2 (5 bases). Germline values: CDR1 SGHRS, CDR2 YFSETQ. This CDR3 comprises 13 residues. V shed 2 bases and J shed 10 bases, with 13 bases lying between them. CDR3 bases: TGCGCCAGCAGCTTTACTAGGGCAAGGGAGCAGTTCTTC. Translation gives CASSFTRAREQFF. The entire variable domain, with the rest obtained from reference TRBV5-1 and TRBJ2-1, is as follows: KAGVTQTPRYLIKTRGQQVTLSCSPISGHRSVSWYQQTPGQGLQFLFEYFSETQRNKGNFPGRFSGRQFSNSRSEMNVSTLELGDSALYLCASSFTRAREQFFGPGTRLTVL.

This clone was counted a few times. The chain is built from TRBV6-1 and TRBJ1-2; D remains unclear. The CDR3 has 14 residues. The germline CDR1 and CDR2 sequences are MNHNS and SASEGT. Trimming removed 0 bases at V and 7 bases at J, with 12 bases between. The CDR3 nucleotides read TGTGCCAGCAGTGAAGCGGGGTACGGAAGTGGCTACACCTTC. Protein product: CASSEAGYGSGYTF.

The chain uses TRBV5-5 and TRBJ1-6, with D unresolved. From germline, CDR1 is SGHKS and CDR2 YYEKEE (reference sequence). CDR3 size: 15 residues. Deletions cut 3 bases from V and 5 bases from J, with 12 bases between. CDR3 nucleotide sequence: TGTGCCAGCAGCTCCCGACCGCGCAATAATTCACCCCTCCACTTT. Translated: CASSSRPRNNSPLHF.

The CDR3 loop reads CASRGAVSTGELFF. The CDR3 nucleotides read TGTGCCAGTAGAGGAGCGGTGTCCACCGGGGAGCTGTTTTTT. The V and J genes are TRBV19 and TRBJ2-2; perhaps TRBD2 as D (5 bases). The ends were cut back, 6 bases at V and 4 bases at J, with 12 bases in the middle. The CDR3 length is 14 residues. Germline V gene sequence: CDR1 LNHDA, CDR2 SQIVND (reference sequence).

V usage is TRBV11-2 and J usage is TRBJ1-1; 8 bases are shared with TRBD1. J was trimmed by 4 bases and V by 5 bases; bases with no gene match: 3. The germline CDR1 and CDR2 sequences are SGHAT and FQNNGV. The CDR3 has 13 amino acids. The CDR3 sequence is CASSTTGVTEAFF. DNA of the CDR3: TGTGCCAGCAGCACGACAGGGGTCACTGAAGCTTTCTTT.

This chain links TRBV18 with TRBJ2-5, with TRBD2 identical over 8 bases. Unmatched junction bases numbered 8, after V lost 3 bases and J lost 5 bases. This CDR3 has 15 residues. From germline, CDR1 is KGHSH and CDR2 LQKENI. CDR3 sequence reads: CASSPRRGVEETQYF. In nucleotides, the CDR3 is TGTGCCAGCTCACCCCGGCGGGGGGTGGAGGAGACCCAGTACTTC.